The clone carrying this TCR beta chain was seen only a few times. Its antigen is not identified. CDR3 length equals 15 residues. In germline, CDR1 is MNHEY, CDR2 SVGAGI. The V gene end was trimmed by 0 bases and the J gene end by 0 bases; junction bases not matched to a gene: 1. The source of the sample is a study of esophageal squamous cell carcinoma under preoperative chemotherapy. For the study at large: Both tumor-infiltrating lymphocytes and peripheral blood T cells had their TCR repertoires profiled.

One entry per CDR3 protein results from TCRdb running MiXCR on the PCR reads. The sample has more than 9,500 distinct CDR3 sequences; 50% to 55% are singletons. The time point was: before preoperative PTX-NDP chemotherapy. Preoperative chemotherapy with paclitaxel-nedaplatin was given to patients before surgery. Study observations and caveats: Tumor-infiltrating lymphocytes showed no significant post-chemotherapy TCR diversity increase, unlike peripheral T cells. After treatment, tumor-infiltrating lymphocytes apparently came partly from blood T cells.

Sampling was conducted from a patient given preoperative chemotherapy. The sequence derives from a human donor with esophageal squamous cell carcinoma. The donor label of this sample is uncertain. The V gene is TRBV6-5, the J gene TRBJ2-7; 8 bases line up with TRBD2. This CDR3 reads CASSYSSGGSYEQYF. In nucleotides, the CDR3 is TGTGCCAGCAGTTACTCCAGCGGGGGCTCCTACGAGCAGTACTTC.